The rows below give T cell receptor beta chains drawn from one sample of a study of blood T cell repertoires in COVID-19. The method was immunoSEQ multiplex PCR; TCRdb's version includes in-frame clones alone and lacks a portion of them. The repertoire includes about 190,000 clones, less than 85% of them detected once, and roughly 14% sits in the top ten. The sample comprised peripheral blood. The receptors originated from a man aged 45 to 65 who had recovered from COVID-19. The CDR3 runs from the conserved cysteine through the conserved F or W. Each record gives: V gene, D gene, J gene, clone size, CDR3 protein, CDR3 DNA. D genes are given only for firm matches. Only part of the rows carry a size: once, few, many, or a class if the clone is expanded.

V: TRBV3-1/TRBV3-2; D: TRBD2; J: TRBJ2-7; size: once; CDR3: CASSQETSGSGEQYF; DNA: TGTGCCAGCAGCCAGGAAACTAGCGGGAGTGGCGAGCAGTACTTC
V: TRBV27; D: TRBD1; J: TRBJ1-6; size: once; CDR3: CASRGQALYNSPLHF; DNA: TGTGCCAGCAGAGGACAGGCCCTCTATAATTCACCCCTCCACTTT
V: TRBV18; D: NA; J: TRBJ1-1; size: NA; CDR3: CASSPLTETEAFF; DNA: TGTGCCAGCTCACCTCTAACCGAAACTGAAGCTTTCTTT
V: TRBV3-1/TRBV3-2; D: TRBD1; J: TRBJ2-2; size: NA; CDR3: CASSQDMTGSRTGELFF; DNA: TGTGCCAGCAGCCAAGATATGACAGGGAGTCGAACCGGGGAGCTGTTTTTT
V: TRBV3-1/TRBV3-2; D: TRBD2; J: TRBJ2-4; size: few; CDR3: CASSQDIGTSLRSIQYF; DNA: TGTGCCAGCAGCCAAGATATAGGGACTAGTCTTCGGAGCATTCAGTACTTC
V: TRBV19; D: TRBD1; J: TRBJ2-1; size: NA; CDR3: CASMDSGGLFNEQFF; DNA: TGTGCCAGTATGGATTCAGGGGGCCTATTCAATGAGCAGTTCTTC
V: TRBV29-1; D: NA; J: TRBJ2-7; size: NA; CDR3: CSVYYYEQYF; DNA: TGCAGCGTTTATTATTACGAGCAGTACTTC
V: TRBV19; D: TRBD1; J: TRBJ1-1; size: NA; CDR3: CASTVRGLNTEAFF; DNA: TGTGCCAGTACAGTCAGGGGGTTGAACACTGAAGCTTTCTTT
V: TRBV5-1; D: NA; J: TRBJ1-3; size: NA; CDR3: CASSLSQGGNTIYF; DNA: TGCGCCAGCAGCTTGTCACAGGGTGGAAACACCATATATTTT
V: TRBV14; D: NA; J: TRBJ2-7; size: NA; CDR3: CASSQVNEQYF; DNA: TGTGCCAGCAGCCAAGTAAACGAGCAGTACTTC
V: TRBV9; D: NA; J: TRBJ1-1; size: NA; CDR3: CASSGQGTPEAFF; DNA: TGTGCCAGCAGCGGCCAGGGGACCCCTGAAGCTTTCTTT
V: TRBV2; D: NA; J: TRBJ2-7; size: NA; CDR3: CASTHPDSNYEQYF; DNA: TGTGCCAGCACACACCCGGACAGTAACTACGAGCAGTACTTC
V: TRBV20-1; D: NA; J: TRBJ1-2; size: NA; CDR3: CSARQGNGYTF; DNA: TGCAGTGCTAGACAGGGAAACGGCTACACCTTC
V: TRBV5-4; D: TRBD2; J: TRBJ2-5; size: NA; CDR3: CASQPLQAGTQETQYF; DNA: TGTGCCAGCCAACCCCTCCAAGCGGGGACCCAAGAGACCCAGTACTTC
V: TRBV3-1/TRBV3-2; D: TRBD2; J: TRBJ2-2; size: few; CDR3: CASSQEGLAGGGTGELFF; DNA: TGTGCCAGCAGCCAAGAGGGACTAGCGGGAGGCGGGACCGGGGAGCTGTTTTTT
V: TRBV21-1; D: NA; J: TRBJ2-1; size: NA; CDR3: CASMRTSENLKQFF; DNA: TGTGCCAGCATGAGGACTAGCGAGAACCTCAAGCAGTTCTTC
V: TRBV25-1; D: NA; J: TRBJ1-2; size: NA; CDR3: CASRAGYGYTF; DNA: TGTGCCAGCAGGGCGGGATATGGCTACACCTTC